The entry that follows covers one T cell receptor beta chain sequence. The antigen remains unidentified. The data belong to a study of OX40 agonist ivuxolimab in advanced cancers. Study as a whole: Partial responses were recorded for three patients, including one with hepatocellular carcinoma and two with cutaneous melanoma. Study-wide results and caveats: Antigen targets of the expanded peripheral T cells went undetermined. Relative to CD4+ cells, CD8+ T cells on average had more expanded clones.

Using immunoSEQ multiplex PCR, the repertoire was profiled, and TCRdb retains in-frame clones only, with some absent. The table includes 60,000 or so clones, 80% to 90% detected once. Germline V CDR1 and CDR2: SGHRS, YFSETQ. The CDR3 extends over 12 amino acids. Trimming cost V 6 bases and J 4 bases, with 7 bases left between them. The V and J genes are TRBV5-1 and TRBJ2-2; the D is unclear. This TCR was recovered from an adult with an advanced solid tumor such as melanoma, head and neck, liver or kidney cancer. This sample comprised CD4+ or CD8+ T cells sorted from blood, obtained in a trial of the OX40 agonist ivuxolimab. In nucleotides, the CDR3 is TGCGCCAGCAAAGGGATCACCGGGGAGCTGTTTTTT. Its protein is CASKGITGELFF.